What follows is one TCR beta chain and its context. These data belong to a study of cytomegalovirus exposure and HLA in healthy donors. PCR involved 60 Vbeta and 13 Jbeta primers. Produced via immunoSEQ multiplex PCR; TCRdb's table is partial and in-frame only. This repertoire shows about 150,000 clones, approximately 79% found once; its top ten account for roughly 6.3%. V was pared by 6 bases and J by 4 bases, with 6 bases of the junction left unmatched. Germline values: CDR1 LNHDA, CDR2 SQIVND (reference sequence). This CDR3 has 14 amino acids. The sequence was obtained from a man over 45 in good health and CMV-seropositive. Sequencing was performed on PBMCs. The chain combines TRBV19 with TRBJ2-3; 8 bases are shared with TRBD1. The CDR3 nucleotides read TGTGCCAGTAGCCTATACAGGGGGTCAGATACGCAGTATTTT. Residues: CASSLYRGSDTQYF.